This TCR beta chain was sequenced during a study of brain T cells in children with intractable seizures. The sequenced cases were selected for having the highest brain T cell transcript signatures. Patients received at least one anti-epileptic drug before surgery. The data were produced by immunoSEQ multiplex PCR, yet TCRdb's version contains in-frame clones alone and is incomplete. The table includes approximately 40,000 clones, 90% detected once. In the case of this clone: The target antigen is unknown.

The CDR3 is 13 residues long. The V end was cut by 1 base, the J end by 11 bases, with 13 bases between. The germline V gene encodes CDR1 SGHRS and CDR2 YFSETQ. General study findings and limits: Absence of clones before surgery may stem from lower sequencing depth. Only CDR3 sequence similarity suggested viral specificity, without known HCMV serostatus.

The rearrangement uses TRBV5-1 and TRBJ2-1, with D possibly TRBD1 on 5 matching bases. The starting material was peripheral blood, obtained at surgery. This TCR was recovered from a girl aged 2-9 years with tuberous sclerosis and intractable seizures. DNA of the CDR3: TGCGCCAGCAGCTTGTTGTCGGACACCAAGCAGTTCTTC. This sequence encodes CASSLLSDTKQFF.